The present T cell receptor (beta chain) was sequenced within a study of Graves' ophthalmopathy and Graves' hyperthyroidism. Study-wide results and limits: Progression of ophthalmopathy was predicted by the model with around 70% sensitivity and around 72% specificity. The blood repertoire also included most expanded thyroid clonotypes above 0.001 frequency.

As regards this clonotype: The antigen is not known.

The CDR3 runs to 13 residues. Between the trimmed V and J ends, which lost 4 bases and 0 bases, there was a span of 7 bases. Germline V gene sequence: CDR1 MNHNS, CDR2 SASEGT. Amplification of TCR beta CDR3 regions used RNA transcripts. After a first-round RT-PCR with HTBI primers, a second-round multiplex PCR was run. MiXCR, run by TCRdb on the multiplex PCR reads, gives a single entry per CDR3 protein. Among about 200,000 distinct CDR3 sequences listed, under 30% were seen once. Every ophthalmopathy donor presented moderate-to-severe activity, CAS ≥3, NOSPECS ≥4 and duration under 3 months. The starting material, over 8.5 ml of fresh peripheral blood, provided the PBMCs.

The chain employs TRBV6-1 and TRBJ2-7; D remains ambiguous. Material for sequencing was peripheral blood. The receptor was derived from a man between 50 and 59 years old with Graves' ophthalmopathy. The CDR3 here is CASSGSTSYEQYF. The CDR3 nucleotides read TGTGCCAGCAGTGGCAGTACCTCCTACGAGCAGTACTTC.